These 2 T cell receptor beta chains were sequenced from one sample in a study of CD8 T cells in acute hepatitis C reinfection. The repertoire was sequenced with immunoSEQ multiplex PCR; TCRdb's copy has only in-frame clones and lacks some. Of approximately 40,000 clones detected, 70% to 90% appear once; the ten largest clones hold 10% to 11%. Time point defined: naive CD8 control sorted from an acute-time-point sample. The sample taken for sequencing was naive CD8+ T cells from PBMCs. The receptors stem from a woman between 18 and 29 years old who spontaneously cleared hepatitis C infection.

The chain has TRBV4-1 and TRBJ2-1; unclear D gene. There are 12 residues in the CDR3. V lost 3 bases to trimming and J lost 10 bases, with 10 bases between them. The germline V gene encodes CDR1 MGHRA and CDR2 YSYEKL. Here the CDR3 DNA reads TGCGCCAGCAGCCAGCCGCGGTTAGAGCAGTTCTTC. This codes for CASSQPRLEQFF.

The chain joins TRBV10-2 to TRBJ2-4; D call uncertain. The CDR3 spans 14 residues. Trimming cost V 0 bases and J 0 bases, with 3 bases left between them. CDR1 and CDR2 (germline): WSHSY, SAAADI. DNA for the CDR3: TGCGCCAGCAGTGAGTCAGTAGCCAAAAACATTCAGTACTTC. This codes for CASSESVAKNIQYF.